These T cell receptor beta chains were read from a single sample in a study of T cells in localized non-small cell lung cancer. TCRdb's table, derived via immunoSEQ multiplex PCR, lists solely in-frame clones and lacks some. The sample consists of 13,000 or so clones, 70% to 90% of them appearing once. This specimen consisted of peripheral blood, obtained before any cancer treatment. The receptors here all came from a male donor at least 60 years old with stage III lung adenocarcinoma. The CDR3 runs from the conserved cysteine through the conserved F or W. The order of the fields is clone size, J gene, CDR3 length, V gene, D gene, CDR3 DNA, CDR3 protein. D genes are given only for firm matches. Size is stated for part of the rows, as once, few or many counts, or as a class when the clone is expanded.

>.|TRBJ2-3|15|TRBV2|.
TGTGCCAGCACCCCAAACCAGGGGGGGAAAGATACGCAGTATTTT
CASTPNQGGKDTQYF
>.|TRBJ2-3|13|TRBV19|.
TGTGCCAGTACCCGGAGAGGGACAGATACGCAGTATTTT
CASTRRGTDTQYF
>.|TRBJ2-1|16|TRBV4-2|TRBD2
TGTGCCAGCAGCCAAGATACGAGCGGGGGGGTCGATGAACAGTTCTTC
CASSQDTSGGVDEQFF
>.|TRBJ2-3|14|TRBV15|TRBD1
TGTGCCAGCGGGCGGGACAGGGGTGCAGATACGCAGTATTTT
CASGRDRGADTQYF
>.|TRBJ2-3|13|TRBV27|.
TGTGCCAGCAGTTTATCGCGGCCGGATACGCAGTATTTT
CASSLSRPDTQYF
>.|TRBJ2-5|15|TRBV5-1|TRBD2
TGCGCCAGCAGCTCCACTAGCGGGAGTAAGGAGACCCAGTACTTC
CASSSTSGSKETQYF
>.|TRBJ1-1|13|TRBV7-9|.
TGTGCCAGCAGCTTAGAAGCGGGTGCTGAAGCTTTCTTT
CASSLEAGAEAFF
>few|TRBJ1-2|13|TRBV30|.
TGTGCCTGGAACTACGGCCGGAACTATGGCTACACCTTC
CAWNYGRNYGYTF
>.|TRBJ1-1|13|TRBV6-1|.
TGTGCCAGCAGCAGCCTACAGGGCCTCGAAGCTTTCTTT
CASSSLQGLEAFF
>few|TRBJ1-5|17|TRBV27|.
TGTGCCAGCAGTTTAATGGCAGGGCCAACGATTCATCAGCCCCAGCATTTT
CASSLMAGPTIHQPQHF
>.|TRBJ2-3|12|TRBV5-1|.
TGCGCCAGCAGCTCAAGCTCAGATACGCAGTATTTT
CASSSSSDTQYF
>.|TRBJ2-5|13|TRBV10-1|.
TGCGCCAGCAGTGAATACGAGGCAGAGACCCAGTACTTC
CASSEYEAETQYF
>.|TRBJ2-2|14|TRBV2|.
TGTGCCAGCACCCCCGGGAGGAACACCGGGGAGCTGTTTTTT
CASTPGRNTGELFF
>.|TRBJ1-5|12|TRBV5-6|.
TGTGCCAGCAGCTTGGGCAATCAGCCCCAGCATTTT
CASSLGNQPQHF
>once|TRBJ2-1|17|TRBV30|.
TGTGCCTGGAGTGCCCGGGGTGGGGTCGGGTCCTACAATGAGCAGTTCTTC
CAWSARGGVGSYNEQFF
>.|TRBJ2-5|19|TRBV4-1|TRBD2
TGCGCCAGCAGCCAAGAGGGGCTAGCGGGACCGGCGTACCAAGAGACCCAGTACTTC
CASSQEGLAGPAYQETQYF
>once|TRBJ1-5|14|TRBV6-6|.
TGTGCCATCGGGAAGGGCAGCACCGGTCAGCCCCAGCATTTT
CAIGKGSTGQPQHF
>.|TRBJ2-5|14|TRBV5-6|TRBD1
TGTGCCAGCAGCGGGACAGGGGGCACGAAGACCCAGTACTTC
CASSGTGGTKTQYF
>.|TRBJ1-4|15|TRBV4-1|.
TGCGCCAGCAGCCAAGTAGGGCAGGGGAGTGGGAAACTGTTTTTT
CASSQVGQGSGKLFF
>.|TRBJ1-5|14|TRBV5-8|.
TGTGCCAGCAGCCAGGACTGGCTCAATCAGCCCCAGCATTTT
CASSQDWLNQPQHF
>.|TRBJ1-6|14|TRBV27|.
TGTGCCAGCAGCCGCCGCGACAGTTTTTCACCCCTCCACTTT
CASSRRDSFSPLHF
>few|TRBJ2-6|15|TRBV6-5|.
TGTGCCAGCAGTTACTCGCTCTCTGGGGCCAACGTCCTGACTTTC
CASSYSLSGANVLTF
>.|TRBJ1-6|12|TRBV6-6|.
TGTGCCAGCAGGCTTGACTTATCACCCCTCCACTTT
CASRLDLSPLHF
>.|TRBJ2-7|15|TRBV27|.
TGTGCCAGCAGTTTAAAAGCAGAATTACCCTACGAGCAGTACTTC
CASSLKAELPYEQYF
>few|TRBJ2-6|14|TRBV5-6|.
TGTGCCAGCAGGGGTACCTCTGGGGCCAACGTCCTGACTTTC
CASRGTSGANVLTF
>.|TRBJ1-1|13|TRBV6-1|.
TGTGCCACTACAAAAACCCGGGACACTGAAGCTTTCTTT
CATTKTRDTEAFF
>.|TRBJ2-7|16|TRBV5-1|TRBD1
TGCGCCAGCAGCTATACCGGGACAGCCTATTCCTACGAGCAGTACTTC
CASSYTGTAYSYEQYF
>.|TRBJ2-3|13|TRBV13|.
TGTGCCAGCAGCCCTCCGTTGTCCCATACGCAGTATTTT
CASSPPLSHTQYF
>.|TRBJ1-1|12|TRBV30|.
TGTGCCTGGAACTCCCCTCGGCCTGAAGCTTTCTTT
CAWNSPRPEAFF
>.|TRBJ2-1|15|TRBV5-1|.
TGCGCCAGCAATCCGGGCCGAAGCTCCTACAATGAGCAGTTCTTC
CASNPGRSSYNEQFF
>.|TRBJ2-1|15|TRBV7-9|.
TGTGCCAGCAGCTCCATCCGGGACTTGAACAATGAGCAGTTCTTC
CASSSIRDLNNEQFF
>.|TRBJ2-3|17|TRBV10-2|TRBD2
TGCGCCAGCAGCCTAGCGGGGGGACTCCCTGGAACAGATACGCAGTATTTT
CASSLAGGLPGTDTQYF
>.|TRBJ1-2|16|TRBV25-1|.
TGTGCCAGCAGTGAATCAAAGACGCCCCACTTCTATGGCTACACCTTC
CASSESKTPHFYGYTF
>.|TRBJ1-1|17|TRBV29-1|TRBD1
TGCAGCGTTGAGTACAGGGGGCGCATCCCGGGTAGGACTGAAGCTTTCTTT
CSVEYRGRIPGRTEAFF
>.|TRBJ1-2|12|TRBV2|.
TGTGCCAGCAGTGGTGAGGGCTATGGCTACACCTTC
CASSGEGYGYTF
>.|TRBJ2-7|15|TRBV5-1|TRBD2
TGCGCCAGCAGCTTGGTCCTAGCGGGAGACTACGAGCAGTACTTC
CASSLVLAGDYEQYF
>.|TRBJ2-1|15|TRBV30|.
TGTGCCTGGAGTGTAGACTTGGGCTCCTACAATGAGCAGTTCTTC
CAWSVDLGSYNEQFF
>.|TRBJ2-3|16|TRBV11-2|.
TGTGCCAGCAGCTCCTTTGCGGATACTAGCACAGATACGCAGTATTTT
CASSSFADTSTDTQYF
>.|TRBJ2-2|16|TRBV5-1|.
TGCGCCAGCAGCTTGGAGGCAGGGACGAACACCGGGGAGCTGTTTTTT
CASSLEAGTNTGELFF
>.|TRBJ2-2|16|TRBV7-2|TRBD2
TGTGCCAGCAGTTGGACTAGCGGGGGGAACACCGGGGAGCTGTTTTTT
CASSWTSGGNTGELFF
>.|TRBJ2-1|13|TRBV28|.
TGTGCCAGCAGTACAGGGTCCTACAATGAGCAGTTCTTC
CASSTGSYNEQFF
>.|TRBJ1-3|16|TRBV6-5|.
TGTGCCAGCAGTTATGGTACGGGGGCGGCCGGAAACACCATATATTTT
CASSYGTGAAGNTIYF
>.|TRBJ2-1|14|TRBV5-1|.
TGCGCCAGCAGCTTCCGGGGGGCATACAATGAGCAGTTCTTC
CASSFRGAYNEQFF
>.|TRBJ1-5|13|TRBV10-3|TRBD1
TGTGCCATCACCGACAGGGAGAATCAGCCCCAGCATTTT
CAITDRENQPQHF
>.|TRBJ2-5|12|TRBV7-9|.
TGTGCCAGCAGCTTAGTACAAGAGACCCAGTACTTC
CASSLVQETQYF
>.|TRBJ1-2|13|TRBV5-1|.
TGCGCCAGCAGCCAAATGGCTGGAGGTGGCTACACCTTC
CASSQMAGGGYTF
>.|TRBJ1-4|17|TRBV11-2|.
TGTGCCAGCAGCTTAGATCTCCGGATTGCAACTAATGAAAAACTGTTTTTT
CASSLDLRIATNEKLFF
>few|TRBJ2-7|15|TRBV6-5|TRBD2
TGTGCCAGCAGTTACTCGCTAGCGGGAACCCACGAGCAGTACTTC
CASSYSLAGTHEQYF
>.|TRBJ1-1|13|TRBV18|TRBD1
TGTGCCAGCTCACCAGAAGGGGGCGGTGAAGCTTTCTTT
CASSPEGGGEAFF
>few|TRBJ1-2|15|TRBV19|TRBD1
TGTGCCATTCGGGACAGGGAGTCAGTGAACTATGGCTACACCTTC
CAIRDRESVNYGYTF
>.|TRBJ2-6|14|TRBV7-9|.
TGTGCCAGCAGCACAACGACCGGGGCCAACGTCCTGACTTTC
CASSTTTGANVLTF
>.|TRBJ1-1|14|TRBV6-5|TRBD1
TGTGCCAGCAGACAAAGGGACAGGCAGACTCGAGCTTTCTTT
CASRQRDRQTRAFF
>.|TRBJ2-7|15|TRBV5-1|.
TGCGCCAGCCGGTCGACGAGCGGGCAGTACTACGAGCAGTACTTC
CASRSTSGQYYEQYF
>.|TRBJ1-4|15|TRBV28|.
TGTGCCAGCAGTGGGGTCACAGGGAGGAGTGAAAAACTGTTTTTT
CASSGVTGRSEKLFF
>once|TRBJ2-5|14|TRBV21-1|.
TGTGCCAGCAGTTCGAGACGGAATCAAGAGACCCAGTACTTC
CASSSRRNQETQYF